The TCR beta chain under discussion was sequenced for a study of cytomegalovirus exposure and HLA in healthy donors (dated by TCRdb to the late 2010s). About the study as a whole: An earlier analysis of 587 of the donors reported over 250 Gb of sequence data and approximately 120 million unique TCR beta sequences obtained from about 179 million T cells. About 280 gigabases of sequencing data and approximately 85 million unique TCR sequences were included in an early release covering roughly 600 HLA-typed donors. Among the approximately 430 genotyped donors, around 81% belonged to the genetic ancestry cluster associated with self-reported Caucasian donors. The aim of the study was to test whether cataloging public T cell receptors could identify signatures of past pathogen exposure. The study profiled the T cell repertoires of hundreds of subjects by immunosequencing and related them to cytomegalovirus serostatus. Along with the roughly 700-subject first cohort, a separate validation cohort of over 90 different subjects was used. High-throughput TCR immunosequencing, statistical association of individual TCRs with disease status, and machine learning were combined to predict cytomegalovirus infection status. A later analysis re-examined previously published TCR beta repertoires from over 500 donors and added high-resolution HLA genotyping to investigate patterns of TCR occurrence. Rather than drawing on any new phenotypic data, the later analysis identified candidate immune exposures from TCR beta sequences and the way those sequences occurred across donors. An earlier analysis of roughly 600 of the donors used high-throughput TCR beta sequencing to judge whether each TCR beta V gene segment behaved as functional or pseudogenic. Alongside the repertoire data, information on donor age, sex, ethnicity and CMV serostatus was compiled. A later genetic analysis used genome-wide SNP genotypes for about 55% of the 666 donors, treating that subset as a discovery cohort. Every repertoire in the discovery cohort had been generated on one and the same sequencing platform. Class I and class II HLA loci were covered by the typing at four-digit resolution. Typing coverage varied by locus: about 620-630 donors for A, B, C, DRB1 and DQB1; 500 to 550 for DQA1; about 600 for DPA1; roughly 450 for DPB1. Roughly 5 DR-DQ haplotypes were handled as single units for association and clustering because linkage in the cohort was strong. Among some 400 genotyped donors of the cohort, an average of roughly 240,000 unique TCR beta nucleotide sequences were sequenced per donor, around 18% of them non-productive. The paper as a whole reports these results and caveats: Because HLA typing was missing for some donors at each locus, association tests included only the typed subset. A cluster of highly shared sequence variants was judged likely to be a technical artifact of the sequencing pipeline. It was suggested by the authors that the approach could potentially be generalized to other disease states and immunological phenotypes. Immune exposure information for the cohort was limited to CMV serostatus. V-gene and J-gene trimming of TCR beta chains was associated with a missense DCLRE1C variant in a later genetic analysis, and the association was replicated in an independent cohort. The study listed around 160 TCR beta chains as associated with cytomegalovirus. Several of the top co-occurrence clusters appeared to be linked to parvovirus B19, influenza, CMV and Epstein-Barr virus, according to a later analysis. Linkage disequilibrium might explain the correlated functional status among segregating V segments, but an unknown experimental factor could not be ruled out. Three of the identified cytomegalovirus-associated TCR beta chains were confirmed in vitro to be specific for cytomegalovirus antigens. In this cohort, only TCR beta chains were sequenced, and detectable features were limited by the absence of alpha or paired-chain data. A later analysis associated 16,951 TCR beta sequences with specific HLA alleles at a false discovery rate of 0.05. Assigning TCR associations to individual alleles was difficult when HLA alleles, especially DR and DQ, strongly co-occurred. A further reported finding was that TCR beta sequences accurately predicted the HLA-A and HLA-B alleles for most subjects in the first cohort. Most TCR sequences were observed very rarely across donors, whereas some public TCRs were present in many individuals. Compared with the approximately 700-donor mean, donors in an Asian-associated ancestry cluster had fewer N-insertions in productive TCRs, according to a later genetic analysis. In a later analysis, most CMV-associated TCR beta chains were found to appear HLA-restricted, with HLA associations seemingly driven largely by CMV exposure. The earlier analysis of fewer than 750 of the donors excluded some 16 rarely observed V segments, including chromosome 9 orphons, because counts were too low. The classifier was reported to diagnose cytomegalovirus status with high specificity and sensitivity in both the original and validation cohorts. A later analysis found that HLA-associated TCR beta chains were more clonally expanded and had lower generation probabilities than equally common non-associated chains. In a later analysis, TCR association rates were found to vary across HLA loci, with the most associated TCRs seen for DRB1 alleles and the fewest for HLA-C alleles. In an earlier analysis of some 550 of the donors, most TCR beta V segments were observed in productive rearrangements about 90% or about 30% of the time, broadly matching IMGT annotations. The presence/absence analyses assumed that sequencing depth was roughly uniform across donors, and that assumption may not be true. Some IMGT-functional V segments, including TRBV6-2 and TRBV6-3, could not be told apart with the 87-base-pair reads, so those segments were excluded.

In the case of this clone: The specificity of this receptor is unknown. Base qualities are missing; no much larger clone stands one base away.

To prepare the library, the immunoSEQ multiplex PCR assay was applied. For the multiplex PCR, a mixture combining 60 forward primers for TCR Vbeta segments and 13 reverse primers for TCR Jbeta segments was used. The CDR3 region of rearranged TCR beta genes was amplified from genomic DNA by a multiplex PCR assay. On the Illumina HiSeq System, the amplified TCR beta libraries were sequenced as 87-base-pair reads. On the study's bioinformatics: A later analysis tallied around 87 million unique TCR beta chains across the 550 to 850 repertoires, and about 10 million of those chains were shared by two or more donors. Raw reads were error-corrected and collapsed into unique sequences with a nearest-neighbor algorithm that merged closely related sequences to remove PCR and sequencing errors. To assign V, D and J gene segments, CDR3 sequences were aligned to IMGT reference sequences. Each retained sequence needed at least a six-nucleotide match to both a V gene segment and a J gene segment. Rearrangements were classified as productive when the CDR3 lacked stop codons and remained in frame with V and J, and all other rearrangements were classified as non-productive. Following IMGT convention, CDR3 was defined as the stretch from the second conserved V-encoded cysteine up to the conserved J-encoded phenylalanine. Sequences without an unambiguous match to a single V gene segment were excluded from the earlier analysis of approximately 560 of the donors. An earlier analysis of fewer than 750 of the donors called V segments functional above 56.7% productive rearrangements and segregating when the between-donor standard deviation exceeded 5%. To diagnose cytomegalovirus status from the catalog of TCR beta chain sequences, a statistical classification framework was built. V and J gene assignment, in a later analysis, came from comparing TCR nucleotide sequences with IMGT/GENE-DB human TR gene sequences. The TCRdist pipeline was used in a later analysis to assign CDR3 sequences and most-parsimonious VDJ recombination scenarios. In a later analysis, each TCR beta chain was defined by its CDR3 amino acid sequence together with its V-gene family, and reads lacking a unique V-gene family were excluded. To address suspected cross-contamination and a sequencing artifact, a later analysis removed around 600 highly shared, low-generation-probability nucleotide sequences. A later analysis calculated a clonal expansion index for each public chain from normalized within-repertoire ranks of inferred template counts. In a later analysis, generation probabilities were computed with a VDJ recombination model fitted to out-of-frame rearrangements, and the resulting probabilities were checked against IGoR. A later analysis scored TCR-TCR, TCR-HLA and TCR-CMV co-occurrence with hypergeometric tests, applying a repertoire-size bias correction to TCR pairs. In a later analysis, false discovery rates were estimated by permuting HLA or CMV assignments 20 times. In a later analysis, co-occurring TCRs were grouped using DBSCAN, and TCRdist sequence similarity was added for clustering within HLA-allele-positive subsets. Repertoires with fewer than 30,000 or more than 120,000 public chains were left out of co-occurrence clustering, as were a handful of repertoires with anomalous nucleotide sharing. Here the immuneACCESS table is served through TCRdb, limited to in-frame sequences with V and J called. Missing clones are a known gap in these copies; in checked studies unresolved V genes cover under half, and the rest lacks a known reason. V, J and clone size are those of that table, while D and trimming were read from the DNA. The sample contains tens of thousands of clones, under 80% of them found a single time. Jointly, the top ten make up roughly 4.5% of the sample.

The cohort comprised 550 to 700 healthy bone marrow donors. At the time of sampling, every cohort member was nominally healthy, though immune exposures that went unrecorded were likely present. The donor tested CMV seropositive and was one of the 289 seropositive cohort members. A peripheral blood sample was provided by each donor, and peripheral blood mononuclear cells were used for TCR beta sequencing. The Qiagen DNeasy Blood Extraction Kit was used to extract genomic DNA from the blood cell samples. Based on the germline V gene, the CDR1 and CDR2 sequences are SNHLY and FYNNEI. Between the V and J ends, shortened by 8 bases and 7 bases respectively, the junction contains 8 bases. Counted from cysteine to phenylalanine, this CDR3 has 11 amino acids. Of all the DNA, just the CDR3 is kept, 33 bases in frame from base 1.

Sequenced: PBMCs. The sequence was collected from a man aged 55-75 years in good health and CMV-seropositive. The chain is assembled from TRBV2 and TRBJ2-2; no confident D gene assignment can be made. The CDR3 corresponds to CASEYSGELFF. The base sequence is TGTGCCAGCGAATATAGCGGGGAGCTGTTTTTT.